This T cell receptor (beta chain) was sequenced for a study of a mutant IDH1 vaccine in newly diagnosed glioma. Study information: Either 4-6 weeks after radiotherapy alone or alongside temozolomide, vaccination was begun. Treated patients had a mean age of approximately 40 years and a sex split that was around 60% male and 37.5% female. Most patients had radiochemotherapy with temozolomide before enrollment; others had one alone.

On this clone itself: No antigen is known for it.

Germline V gene lookup returns CDR1 MNHEY and CDR2 SMNVEV (reference sequence). The CDR3 sequence is 12 residues long. Regarding time point: week 35, safety follow-up. Mutant IDH1 20-mer peptide, at 300 ug, made up each vaccine dose, with topical imiquimod. New IDH1-mutant, ATRX-lost WHO grade 3 or 4 astrocytomas occurred in donors. Repertoires were generated with immunoSEQ multiplex PCR, while TCRdb's copy carries only in-frame clones and drops some. In the table there are just over 65,000 clones, 84% of which are singletons. Source: PBMCs, taken from a glioma patient whose treatment included an IDH1 peptide vaccine. The clonotype was recovered from a man aged 18 to 30 with glioma. The chain recombines TRBV27 with TRBJ2-5; D is possibly TRBD2 (5 bases). The DNA end favors TRBJ2-7, so the J call may be wrong. This chain's CDR3 is CATRTGRDEQYF. The CDR3 nucleotides are TGTGCCACCCGGACTGGGAGAGACGAGCAGTACTTC.